These T cell receptor beta chains were read from a single sample in a study of blood T cell repertoires in COVID-19. Repertoires were generated with immunoSEQ multiplex PCR, while TCRdb's copy carries only in-frame clones and drops some. The table includes 100,000 to 150,000 clones, around four fifths detected once. Specimen: peripheral blood. The receptors derive from a man in his fifties or sixties with acute or convalescent COVID-19. CDR3s include the opening cysteine and the closing phenylalanine or tryptophan. The order of the fields is clone size, V gene, D gene, J gene, CDR3 protein, CDR3 DNA. The D gene is left open where the match is weak. Not every row has a clone size; where given, it reads once, few, many or a size class.

abundance: -; v_gene: TRBV5-1; d_gene: TRBD2; j_gene: TRBJ2-1; CDR3aa: CASSPGGAGADYNEQFF; CDR3nt: TGCGCCAGCAGCCCCGGAGGAGCGGGAGCAGACTACAATGAGCAGTTCTTC
abundance: -; v_gene: TRBV9; d_gene: TRBD1; j_gene: TRBJ1-2; CDR3aa: CASSVGSGGVGYTF; CDR3nt: TGTGCCAGCAGCGTGGGATCAGGGGGAGTAGGCTACACCTTC
abundance: -; v_gene: TRBV7-8; d_gene: TRBD2; j_gene: TRBJ2-1; CDR3aa: CASSPGGDEQFF; CDR3nt: TGTGCCAGCAGCCCCGGGGGGGATGAGCAGTTCTTC
abundance: -; v_gene: TRBV18; d_gene: -; j_gene: TRBJ1-2; CDR3aa: CASSPPSRLVYGYTF; CDR3nt: TGTGCCAGCTCACCACCCAGCAGGTTGGTCTATGGCTACACCTTC
abundance: -; v_gene: TRBV4-2; d_gene: -; j_gene: TRBJ1-5; CDR3aa: CASSQAGTNYQPQHF; CDR3nt: TGTGCCAGCAGCCAAGCCGGGACAAACTATCAGCCCCAGCATTTT
abundance: -; v_gene: TRBV20-1; d_gene: -; j_gene: TRBJ2-1; CDR3aa: CSAKRRADPFF; CDR3nt: TGCAGTGCTAAGCGGCGGGCAGACCCGTTCTTC
abundance: -; v_gene: TRBV28; d_gene: TRBD2; j_gene: TRBJ2-1; CDR3aa: CASSFGLAGGEQFF; CDR3nt: TGTGCCAGCAGTTTCGGACTAGCGGGAGGTGAGCAGTTCTTC
abundance: -; v_gene: TRBV30; d_gene: TRBD1; j_gene: TRBJ1-6; CDR3aa: CAWSTGGRYSPLHF; CDR3nt: TGTGCCTGGAGCACAGGGGGCCGGTATTCACCCCTCCACTTT
abundance: -; v_gene: TRBV11-1; d_gene: TRBD2; j_gene: TRBJ2-7; CDR3aa: CASSFRLASPYEQYF; CDR3nt: TGTGCCAGCAGCTTCCGACTAGCGAGCCCCTACGAGCAGTACTTC
abundance: -; v_gene: TRBV18; d_gene: TRBD1; j_gene: TRBJ2-7; CDR3aa: CASSPPTGAYEQYF; CDR3nt: TGTGCCAGCTCGCCTCCGACAGGGGCCTACGAGCAGTACTTC
abundance: -; v_gene: TRBV7-2; d_gene: -; j_gene: TRBJ2-2; CDR3aa: CASSLKPFRGLGGELFF; CDR3nt: TGTGCCAGCAGTTTGAAACCGTTCAGGGGTTTGGGCGGGGAGCTGTTTTTT
abundance: -; v_gene: TRBV28; d_gene: -; j_gene: TRBJ2-7; CDR3aa: CASSIGGSEQYF; CDR3nt: TGTGCCAGCAGCATCGGAGGGTCCGAGCAGTACTTC
abundance: -; v_gene: TRBV10-3; d_gene: -; j_gene: TRBJ1-1; CDR3aa: CAISDYQGTEAFF; CDR3nt: TGTGCCATCAGTGATTATCAGGGGACTGAAGCTTTCTTT
abundance: -; v_gene: TRBV19; d_gene: -; j_gene: TRBJ1-5; CDR3aa: CASSPLDRSGNQPQHF; CDR3nt: TGTGCCAGTAGTCCTCTCGATCGGTCCGGCAATCAGCCCCAGCATTTT
abundance: -; v_gene: TRBV3-1/TRBV3-2; d_gene: TRBD1; j_gene: TRBJ1-1; CDR3aa: CASSHMTGPTEAFF; CDR3nt: TGTGCCAGCAGCCACATGACAGGGCCCACTGAAGCTTTCTTT
abundance: once; v_gene: TRBV5-1; d_gene: -; j_gene: TRBJ2-5; CDR3aa: CASTHRFGETQYF; CDR3nt: TGCGCCAGCACCCACAGGTTCGGGGAGACCCAGTACTTC
abundance: once; v_gene: TRBV19; d_gene: TRBD1; j_gene: TRBJ1-2; CDR3aa: CASSIADRGNYGYTF; CDR3nt: TGTGCCAGTAGTATAGCCGACAGGGGTAACTATGGCTACACCTTC
abundance: -; v_gene: TRBV3-1/TRBV3-2; d_gene: -; j_gene: TRBJ2-3; CDR3aa: CASSLGLLDTQYF; CDR3nt: TGTGCCAGCAGCCTCGGACTATTGGATACGCAGTATTTT
abundance: -; v_gene: TRBV5-1; d_gene: -; j_gene: TRBJ1-1; CDR3aa: CASRSLGEAFF; CDR3nt: TGCGCCAGCAGGAGCCTCGGGGAAGCTTTCTTT
abundance: -; v_gene: TRBV28; d_gene: -; j_gene: TRBJ1-5; CDR3aa: CASSLPQKGRYQPQHF; CDR3nt: TGTGCCAGCAGTCTCCCCCAGAAGGGGAGGTATCAGCCCCAGCATTTT
abundance: -; v_gene: TRBV5-1; d_gene: TRBD1; j_gene: TRBJ1-4; CDR3aa: CASSSGTGGSFTNEKLFF; CDR3nt: TGCGCCAGCAGCTCCGGGACAGGGGGCTCATTTACTAATGAAAAACTGTTTTTT
abundance: -; v_gene: TRBV6-5; d_gene: -; j_gene: TRBJ1-3; CDR3aa: CASSSREANTIYF; CDR3nt: TGTGCCAGCAGTTCCAGGGAAGCCAACACCATATATTTT
abundance: -; v_gene: TRBV9; d_gene: -; j_gene: TRBJ2-6; CDR3aa: CASSSPREGQDRSSGANVLTF; CDR3nt: TGTGCCAGCAGCTCACCAAGGGAGGGACAGGACCGTAGCTCTGGGGCCAACGTCCTGACTTTC
abundance: -; v_gene: TRBV2; d_gene: TRBD2; j_gene: TRBJ2-7; CDR3aa: CASSRGLGSAQYF; CDR3nt: TGTGCCAGCAGCCGGGGACTAGGGAGTGCGCAGTACTTC
abundance: -; v_gene: TRBV19; d_gene: -; j_gene: TRBJ1-1; CDR3aa: CASSTGSNTEAFF; CDR3nt: TGTGCCAGTAGTACGGGGTCGAACACTGAAGCTTTCTTT
abundance: -; v_gene: TRBV29-1; d_gene: TRBD1; j_gene: TRBJ1-2; CDR3aa: CSASGQGLNGYTF; CDR3nt: TGCAGCGCCTCGGGACAGGGTCTGAATGGCTACACCTTC
abundance: -; v_gene: TRBV30; d_gene: -; j_gene: TRBJ2-7; CDR3aa: CAWRTGAYEQYF; CDR3nt: TGTGCCTGGAGGACGGGAGCATACGAGCAGTACTTC
abundance: few; v_gene: TRBV10-1; d_gene: -; j_gene: TRBJ2-2; CDR3aa: CASRKDRNTGELFF; CDR3nt: TGCGCCAGCAGGAAAGACAGGAACACCGGGGAGCTGTTTTTT
abundance: -; v_gene: TRBV12-5; d_gene: TRBD1; j_gene: TRBJ1-1; CDR3aa: CASGLGQGGVNTEAFF; CDR3nt: TGTGCTAGTGGTCTAGGACAGGGCGGGGTGAACACTGAAGCTTTCTTT
abundance: many; v_gene: TRBV6-1; d_gene: -; j_gene: TRBJ2-2; CDR3aa: CASSEVSRGTGELFF; CDR3nt: TGTGCCAGCAGTGAAGTGTCCAGGGGAACCGGGGAGCTGTTTTTT
abundance: -; v_gene: TRBV4-1; d_gene: TRBD2; j_gene: TRBJ2-2; CDR3aa: CASTEGTSGANTGELFF; CDR3nt: TGCGCCAGCACCGAAGGGACTAGCGGTGCGAACACCGGGGAGCTGTTTTTT
abundance: -; v_gene: TRBV11-3; d_gene: -; j_gene: TRBJ2-1; CDR3aa: CASSLDREGDNEQFF; CDR3nt: TGTGCCAGCAGCTTAGACAGGGAAGGCGACAATGAGCAGTTCTTC
abundance: -; v_gene: TRBV19; d_gene: -; j_gene: TRBJ1-5; CDR3aa: CASSIASPLSNQPQHF; CDR3nt: TGTGCCAGTAGTATAGCTTCCCCTCTTAGCAATCAGCCCCAGCATTTT
abundance: -; v_gene: TRBV28; d_gene: TRBD1; j_gene: TRBJ1-2; CDR3aa: CASSQTPSDREGYTF; CDR3nt: TGTGCCAGCAGCCAAACACCATCCGACAGGGAGGGCTACACCTTC
abundance: -; v_gene: TRBV6-5; d_gene: -; j_gene: TRBJ2-2; CDR3aa: CASSTNSRGTGELFF; CDR3nt: TGTGCCAGCAGCACCAATTCCAGGGGAACCGGGGAGCTGTTTTTT
abundance: few; v_gene: TRBV6-5; d_gene: -; j_gene: TRBJ2-7; CDR3aa: CASSTEQLPPYEQYF; CDR3nt: TGTGCCAGCAGCACAGAACAGCTACCCCCCTACGAGCAGTACTTC
abundance: -; v_gene: TRBV6-5; d_gene: TRBD1; j_gene: TRBJ1-2; CDR3aa: CASSDRGVYGYTF; CDR3nt: TGTGCCAGCAGCGACAGGGGGGTGTATGGCTACACCTTC
abundance: -; v_gene: TRBV29-1; d_gene: -; j_gene: TRBJ1-2; CDR3aa: CSVEDRGRAGYTF; CDR3nt: TGCAGCGTTGAAGATCGGGGTCGAGCGGGCTACACCTTC
abundance: -; v_gene: TRBV18; d_gene: TRBD1; j_gene: TRBJ1-3; CDR3aa: CASSSSGQGSGNTIYF; CDR3nt: TGTGCCAGCTCATCCTCAGGACAGGGGTCCGGAAACACCATATATTTT
abundance: -; v_gene: TRBV5-1; d_gene: TRBD1; j_gene: TRBJ2-3; CDR3aa: CASSLVQGGDTQYF; CDR3nt: TGCGCCAGCAGCTTGGTACAGGGGGGAGATACGCAGTATTTT
abundance: -; v_gene: TRBV28; d_gene: -; j_gene: TRBJ2-7; CDR3aa: CASTAGYEQYF; CDR3nt: TGTGCCAGCACTGCCGGCTACGAGCAGTACTTC
abundance: -; v_gene: TRBV7-9; d_gene: TRBD1; j_gene: TRBJ1-1; CDR3aa: CASSPDRAGTEAFF; CDR3nt: TGTGCCAGCAGCCCGGACAGGGCAGGCACTGAAGCTTTCTTT
abundance: few; v_gene: TRBV30; d_gene: -; j_gene: TRBJ2-5; CDR3aa: CAWSEPPAGVDQETQYF; CDR3nt: TGTGCCTGGAGCGAACCACCGGCCGGGGTGGACCAAGAGACCCAGTACTTC
abundance: -; v_gene: TRBV9; d_gene: TRBD2; j_gene: TRBJ2-5; CDR3aa: CASSALSGRRQETQYF; CDR3nt: TGTGCCAGCAGCGCGCTTAGCGGGAGAAGACAAGAGACCCAGTACTTC
abundance: -; v_gene: TRBV18; d_gene: TRBD1; j_gene: TRBJ1-1; CDR3aa: CASSPGQSNTEAFF; CDR3nt: TGTGCCAGCTCACCGGGACAGTCAAACACTGAAGCTTTCTTT
abundance: -; v_gene: TRBV19; d_gene: -; j_gene: TRBJ2-5; CDR3aa: CASSVDSRGTQYF; CDR3nt: TGTGCCAGTAGTGTGGACAGCCGAGGGACCCAGTACTTC
abundance: once; v_gene: TRBV19; d_gene: TRBD1; j_gene: TRBJ1-5; CDR3aa: CASRTGEQPQHF; CDR3nt: TGTGCCAGTCGAACAGGGGAACAGCCCCAGCATTTT
abundance: -; v_gene: TRBV29-1; d_gene: TRBD1; j_gene: TRBJ2-6; CDR3aa: CSVVGQVGSGANVLTF; CDR3nt: TGCAGCGTTGTGGGACAGGTGGGCTCTGGGGCCAACGTCCTGACTTTC
abundance: -; v_gene: TRBV7-3; d_gene: -; j_gene: TRBJ2-7; CDR3aa: CASSFPCQAAFSYEQYF; CDR3nt: TGTGCCAGCAGCTTTCCGTGCCAAGCGGCTTTCTCCTACGAGCAGTACTTC
abundance: -; v_gene: TRBV15; d_gene: TRBD2; j_gene: TRBJ2-5; CDR3aa: CATNRGLAVQETQYF; CDR3nt: TGTGCCACCAACCGGGGACTAGCGGTACAAGAGACCCAGTACTTC
abundance: once; v_gene: TRBV3-1/TRBV3-2; d_gene: -; j_gene: TRBJ2-5; CDR3aa: CASSSRGAGETQYF; CDR3nt: TGTGCCAGCAGCTCCCGGGGCGCGGGGGAGACCCAGTACTTC